These 29 T cell receptor beta chains came from one sample sequenced in a study of blood T cells in healthy people across ages. The authors ran a second PCR of roughly 6 to 12 cycles using a sample-barcoded 5' primer and a J-beta primer mix. In TCRdb, the 5' RACE reads were re-called with MiXCR into one record per CDR3 protein. The table lists 500,000 to 600,000 distinct CDR3 sequences, about 26% of them singletons, with roughly 20% in the top ten. Material: blood. These receptors originate from a woman in her 70s in good health.

This clonotype showed up just once. This likely comes from a read error, as the CDR3 has no conserved phenylalanine or tryptophan at its end. The chain recombines TRBV6-2 or TRBV6-3 with TRBJ2-1; maybe TRBD2 (6 bases). The CDR3 contains 15 residues. Between the trimmed V and J ends, which lost 7 bases and 5 bases, there was a span of 18 bases. Germline V gene lookup returns CDR1 MNHEY and CDR2 SVGEGT. This CDR3 is CASTHLSGENNEQFL. As DNA, the CDR3 is TGTGCCAGCACCCATCTGTCGGGGGAGAACAATGAGCAGTTCCTC.

This clonotype occurred a few times. The genes are TRBV20-1 and TRBJ2-7; 7 nucleotides agree with TRBD2. The CDR3 loop spans 15 amino acids. Germline V gene sequence: CDR1 DFQATT, CDR2 SNEGSKA (reference sequence). V lost 6 bases and J lost 6; bases outside the gene matches: 17. The CDR3 DNA sequence: TGCAGTGCCGAATCGACTAGCAACGTACTAGGCGAGCAGTACTTC. This encodes CSAESTSNVLGEQYF.

Only a few counts were recorded for this clonotype. The rearrangement uses TRBV4-2 and TRBJ2-1, with 8 bases that match TRBD2. The CDR3 consists of 17 residues. Germline assignment: CDR1 LGHNA and CDR2 YNFKEQ. V shed 0 bases, J shed 4 bases, and the junction held 8 bases outside the gene matches. The CDR3 DNA sequence: TGTGCCAGCAGCCAAGAGGCTCTAGCGGGCTATTACAATGAGCAGTTCTTC. As protein: CASSQEALAGYYNEQFF.

The chain links TRBV5-1 to TRBJ2-2, with unresolved D. CDR1 is SGHRS, CDR2 YFSETQ, per germline. The CDR3 spans 12 residues. V was trimmed by 4 bases and J by 8 bases, leaving 9 bases between them. The CDR3 loop is CASSREGGELFF. CDR3 DNA sequence: TGCGCCAGCAGCAGAGAAGGAGGGGAGCTGTTTTTT.

This clonotype was observed many times. V usage is TRBV24-1 and J usage is TRBJ2-3; TRBD1 is a possible D gene (5 bases). The V end was cut by 10 bases, the J end by 2 bases, with 9 bases between. Germline V gives CDR1 KGHDR, CDR2 SFDVKD. The CDR3 contains 12 residues. As DNA, the CDR3 is TGTGCCACGTCAGGGTTCACAGATACGCAGTATTTT. Its protein is CATSGFTDTQYF.

The chain links TRBV20-1 to TRBJ2-5, with TRBD2 matching over 8 bases. The DNA matches TRBJ2-7 better at its end, which makes the J call doubtful. The germline CDR1 and CDR2 sequences are DFQATT and SNEGSKA (reference sequence). This CDR3 is built from 13 residues. CDR3 nucleotide sequence: TGCAGTGCTAGTAGAACGGGGGGGGACGAGCAGTACTTC. Encoded protein: CSASRTGGDEQYF.

This clonotype was observed a few times. The junction differs from germline at one of its ends, possibly a read error. The chain couples TRBV7-2 to TRBJ2-5; 7 nucleotides match TRBD2. The CDR3 spans 13 residues. Germline V gives CDR1 SGHTA, CDR2 FQGNSA. The CDR3 loop reads CASTLQPAGEQYF. DNA of the CDR3: TGTGCCAGCACCTTACAACCGGCGGGGGAGCAGTACTTC.

This clonotype has only a few counts. The chain is built from TRBV18 and TRBJ2-6; D is uncertain. Trimming shortened V by 2 bases and J by 1 base, and 6 bases separated the two germline ends. The germline V gene encodes CDR1 KGHSH and CDR2 LQKENI. The CDR3 covers 15 residues. The CDR3 is CASSPDVSGANVLTF. CDR3 sequence (DNA): TGTGCCAGCTCACCAGACGTATCTGGGGCCAACGTCCTGACTTTC.

The rearrangement links TRBV5-1 to TRBJ2-7, with TRBD1 identical over 11 bases. J gave up 2 bases and V 4 bases, and 5 bases lay outside the gene matches. This CDR3 region has 15 residues. Per germline, CDR1 SGHRS and CDR2 YFSETQ. CDR3 sequence reads: CASSVTGQGAYEQYF. CDR3 DNA: TGCGCCAGCAGCGTCACGGGACAGGGGGCCTACGAGCAGTACTTC.

This clonotype showed up just a few times. The CDR3 DNA is TGTGCCAGCAGCTTAGGATTGGGCGGGGAGACCCAGTACTTC. Translating gives CASSLGLGGETQYF. The chain uses TRBV7-9 and TRBJ2-5; a weak D match, TRBD2 (5 bases). V was shortened by 1 base and J by 5 bases, with 11 bases between the two germline ends. The CDR3 extends over 14 amino acids. Germline V gene lookup returns CDR1 SEHNR and CDR2 FQNEAQ (reference sequence).

The J gene is TRBJ1-1, the V gene TRBV18; 7 nucleotides agree with TRBD1. Trimming removed 1 base from V and 2 bases from J; junction bases left unmatched: 10. The germline V gene encodes CDR1 KGHSH and CDR2 LQKENI. The CDR3 sequence is 17 residues long. CDR3 in DNA: TGTGCCAGCTCACCACGCTTACCACAGGGGCCAAACACTGAAGCTTTCTTT. This encodes CASSPRLPQGPNTEAFF.

V and J are TRBV6-5 and TRBJ1-3; unclear D gene. From germline, CDR1 is MNHEY and CDR2 SVGAGI. With 6 bases removed from V and 2 bases from J, the gap between germline ends came to 11 bases. The CDR3 sequence is 14 residues long. The CDR3 DNA reads as TGTGCCAGCAGCTTCACAAGCACTGGAAACACCATATATTTT. It specifies CASSFTSTGNTIYF.

CDR3 sequence reads: CASSLAGWDEQFF. DNA for the CDR3: TGTGCCAGCAGCTTAGCCGGGTGGGATGAGCAGTTCTTC. J is TRBJ2-1 and V is TRBV7-8; unclear D gene. Trimming stripped 0 bases from V and 8 bases from J, with 8 bases between. Germline-derived CDR1 and CDR2 are SGHVS and FQNEAQ. This CDR3 has 13 residues.

This clonotype was detected only a few times. At one end, the junction sequence differs from germline, possibly due to a read error. The V and J genes are TRBV7-2 and TRBJ2-1; 12 nucleotides agree with TRBD2. The CDR3 length is 13 residues. In germline, CDR1 is SGHTA, CDR2 FQGNSA. In DNA form, the CDR3 reads TGTGCCAGCGGCCAAACGCCGGGACTAGCGGGCCCCTTC. Translation gives CASGQTPGLAGPF.

The rearrangement joins TRBV20-1 to TRBJ2-4; D may be TRBD1 or TRBD2 (5 bases each). Trimming removed 3 bases at V and 0 bases at J, with 21 bases between. Looked up from germline, CDR1 is DFQATT and CDR2 is SNEGSKA (reference sequence). The CDR3 extends over 18 amino acids. The CDR3 DNA reads TGCAGTGCTAGGAGGGGCGGACACTCCTCTTTAGCCAAAAACATTCAGTACTTC. It specifies CSARRGGHSSLAKNIQYF.

The chain couples TRBV5-1 to TRBJ2-7; TRBD2 matches at 11 bases. The V segment lost 4 bases and the J segment 3 bases; nucleotides outside the gene matches: 15. This CDR3 spans 18 amino acids. CDR1 and CDR2 (germline): SGHRS, YFSETQ. The CDR3 loop is CASSDHQDPGTSGYEQYF. As DNA, the CDR3 is TGCGCCAGCAGCGACCATCAGGATCCCGGGACTAGCGGCTACGAGCAGTACTTC.

V usage is TRBV6-5 and J usage is TRBJ1-2, with TRBD1 identical over 9 bases. Germline V gives CDR1 MNHEY, CDR2 SVGAGI. Germline trimming cut 1 base from V and 8 bases from J; bases unmatched to any gene: 8. This CDR3 has 15 amino acids. The CDR3 DNA reads as TGTGCCAGCAGTTACTGGGGACAGGGAATTTCGGGCTACACCTTC. This codes for CASSYWGQGISGYTF.

This clonotype came up a few times. The V gene is TRBV4-2, the J gene TRBJ2-1, with 9 bases fitting TRBD2. This CDR3 has 15 residues. V dropped 5 bases and J dropped 3; count of bases not matched to a gene: 5. From germline, CDR1 is LGHNA and CDR2 YNFKEQ. DNA for the CDR3: TGTGCCAGCAGCGCGCGGGGGGGGGACTACAATGAGCAGTTCTTC. Its protein is CASSARGGDYNEQFF.

The chain employs TRBV5-1 and TRBJ1-1; 9 bases fit TRBD1. Looked up from germline, CDR1 is SGHRS and CDR2 is YFSETQ. The CDR3 sequence is 12 residues long. V dropped 7 bases and J dropped 5; count of bases not matched to a gene: 3. CDR3 protein: CASRTGETEAFF. The CDR3 DNA follows: TGCGCCAGCCGGACAGGGGAAACTGAAGCTTTCTTT. The variable domain in full, completed from reference TRBV5-1 and TRBJ1-1, reads KAGVTQTPRYLIKTRGQQVTLSCSPISGHRSVSWYQQTPGQGLQFLFEYFSETQRNKGNFPGRFSGRQFSNSRSEMNVSTLELGDSALYLCASRTGETEAFFGQGTRLTVV.

This clonotype was recorded a few times. The chain has TRBV20-1 and TRBJ2-7, with D possibly being TRBD1 (5 bases). V was trimmed by 6 bases and J by 2 bases, leaving 17 bases between them. Germline V gene data show CDR1 as DFQATT and CDR2 as SNEGSKA (reference sequence). This CDR3 has 14 amino acids. Written as DNA, the CDR3 is TGCAGTGCCGCGCCTTCCAAGACAGCCTACGAGCAGTACTTC. Residues: CSAAPSKTAYEQYF.

This rearrangement joins TRBV29-1 to TRBJ1-1, with D tentatively TRBD1 (5 bases). Germline CDR1 SQVTM, CDR2 ANQGSEA. V was shortened by 4 bases and J by 4 bases, with 19 bases between the two germline ends. The CDR3 is 15 amino acids. The CDR3 DNA is TGCAGCGTTGGGTGGGGATCAGGGCTCCCCACTGAAGCTTTCTTT. Amino acids: CSVGWGSGLPTEAFF.

This clonotype appeared a few times. A junction boundary mismatches the germline segment, possibly from a read error. The chain recombines TRBV5-5 with TRBJ2-6, with 10 positions matching TRBD1. From germline, CDR1 is SGHKS and CDR2 YYEKEE (reference sequence). This CDR3 region has 16 residues. CDR3 sequence reads: CASSWDRGSGANVPTF. The CDR3 DNA sequence: TGTGCCAGCAGCTGGGACAGGGGCTCTGGGGCCAACGTCCCGACTTTC.

To note about this clonotype: One end of the junction varies from germline; a read error may be responsible. The chain couples TRBV24-1 to TRBJ2-5, with 7 positions matching TRBD2. Per the germline V gene, CDR1 is KGHDR and CDR2 is SFDVKD. CDR3 length equals 15 residues. The CDR3 DNA reads as TGTGCCACCAGTGGTTTGGCTAGCGGCGCGGAGACCCAGTACTTC. Its protein is CATSGLASGAETQYF.

V usage is TRBV12-3 or TRBV12-4 and J usage is TRBJ2-1; 9 positions match TRBD2. This CDR3 spans 14 amino acids. Trimming cost V 3 bases and J 6 bases; bases outside gene matches: 3. CDR3 coding DNA: TGTGCCAGCAGTTTGATTAGCGGGAGCAATGAGCAGTTCTTC. Protein sequence: CASSLISGSNEQFF.

This clonotype was picked up many times. The V and J genes are TRBV9 and TRBJ1-1; a possible D gene is TRBD1 (5 bases). Germline CDR1 SGDLS, CDR2 YYNGEE. V was clipped by 0 bases and J by 1 base, with 13 bases between them. The CDR3 consists of 16 residues. CDR3 amino acids: CASSVGLEGRNTEAFF. The CDR3, as DNA: TGTGCCAGCAGCGTAGGTCTGGAGGGGAGGAACACTGAAGCTTTCTTT. Combining the CDR3 with reference TRBV9 and TRBJ1-1 gives the whole variable domain DSGVTQTPKHLITATGQRVTLRCSPRSGDLSVYWYQQSLDQGLQFLIQYYNGEERAKGNILERFSAQQFPDLHSELNLSSLELGDSALYFCASSVGLEGRNTEAFFGQGTRLTVV.

The chain carries TRBV9 and TRBJ2-7, with D perhaps assigned TRBD1 or TRBD2 (6 bases each). Trimming cost V 3 bases and J 1 base, with 17 bases left between them. The CDR3 has 16 amino acids. CDR1 and CDR2 from the germline V gene are SGDLS and YYNGEE. As DNA, the CDR3 is TGTGCCAGCAGCGCCAGCGGGTGGCAGGGGTCCTACGAGCAGTACTTC. Its translation is CASSASGWQGSYEQYF.

The CDR3, as DNA: TGCAGTGCTATCGGTGGGTACAATGAGCAGTTCTTC. Protein product: CSAIGGYNEQFF. This chain links TRBV20-1 with TRBJ2-1; the D is unclear. The CDR3 totals 12 residues. V was pared by 4 bases and J by 4 bases, with 8 bases between. Germline assignment: CDR1 DFQATT and CDR2 SNEGSKA (reference sequence).

V usage is TRBV30 and J usage is TRBJ2-4; D remains unclear. This CDR3 spans 12 amino acids. Trimming took 2 bases from V and 7 from J, leaving 9 bases between them. CDR1 GTSNPN and CDR2 SVGIG come from the germline V gene (reference sequence). In DNA, the CDR3 is TGTGCCTGGAGTTTTGGGGTTAACATTCAGTACTTC. Translated: CAWSFGVNIQYF. The full variable domain, completed using reference TRBV30 and TRBJ2-4, is SQTIHQWPATLVQPVGSPLSLECTVEGTSNPNLYWYRQAAGRGLQLLFYSVGIGQISSEVPQNLSASRPQDRQFILSSKKLLLSDSGFYLCAWSFGVNIQYFGAGTRLSVL.

The rearrangement uses TRBV6-1 and TRBJ1-1; 9 bases are shared with TRBD1. The CDR3 contains 14 residues. Trimming at V came to 5 bases and at J to 6 bases, leaving 7 bases not matched to a gene. The germline V gene has CDR1 MNHNS and CDR2 SASEGT. The CDR3 spells CASSQLGQGSEAFF. The CDR3 DNA follows: TGTGCCAGCAGTCAGTTGGGACAGGGCTCTGAAGCTTTCTTT.